A single sample gave rise to the 5 T cell receptor beta chains below, sequenced in a study of CD8+ T cells in alopecia areata. Treatment of the sample: oral pan-JAK inhibitor, 5-10 mg twice daily. Extracted RNA was reverse transcribed into cDNA, the sequencing template. Measured with immunoSEQ multiplex PCR; TCRdb has only the in-frame clones, and not every one. In the table there are approximately 210,000 clones, roughly 64% of which are singletons. The sample consisted of CD4+ T cells sorted from blood, taken at week 4, from a patient treated with tofacitinib. These receptors all come from a human donor with alopecia areata.

This rearrangement joins TRBV7-2 to TRBJ1-1; a possible D gene is TRBD1 (6 bases). Per the germline V gene, CDR1 is SGHTA and CDR2 is FQGNSA. The CDR3 is 14 amino acids. Trimming took off 7 bases at V and 0 bases at J, with 12 bases between the two ends. In DNA form, the CDR3 reads TGTGCCAGCAAGAATAGGGGGATGAACACTGAAGCTTTCTTT. Protein: CASKNRGMNTEAFF.

This clone was found once. This chain uses TRBV10-3 with TRBJ2-7, with 7 positions matching TRBD1. CDR1 is ENHRY and CDR2 is SYGVKD in the germline V gene. This CDR3 region has 13 residues. The J segment lost 2 bases and the V segment lost 7 bases, leaving 5 bases of the junction unmatched. CDR3 DNA sequence: TGTGCCATCAATAGGGACAGCGCCTACGAGCAGTACTTC. This gives the protein CAINRDSAYEQYF.

This chain uses TRBV5-6 with TRBJ1-2, with D possibly matching TRBD1 (6 bases). V was shortened by 0 bases and J by 8 bases, with 20 bases between the two germline ends. This CDR3 has 16 amino acids. The germline gives CDR1 SGHDT, CDR2 YYEEEE. CDR3 region: CASSLGSSSGAGGYTF. In DNA, the CDR3 is TGTGCCAGCAGCTTGGGCTCGTCGTCAGGGGCAGGCGGCTACACCTTC.

The chain is built from TRBV2 and TRBJ1-2; D ambiguous. The CDR3 loop spans 13 amino acids. Trimming removed 6 bases from V and 2 bases from J, with 10 bases in between. The germline V gene has CDR1 SNHLY and CDR2 FYNNEI. The CDR3 region is CASSLGLNYGYTF. Written as DNA, the CDR3 is TGTGCCAGCAGCCTGGGCCTGAACTATGGCTACACCTTC.

Comments on this clone: Likely a read error: the CDR3 ends without its conserved phenylalanine or tryptophan. The DNA is left out, because the CDR3 cannot be placed on it with certainty; the CDR3 is given as TCRdb lists it. The chain employs TRBV29-1 and TRBJ1-2; the table's D call, TRBD1, has no DNA check behind it. From germline, CDR1 is SQVTM and CDR2 ANQGSEA. A total of 9 residues make up the CDR3, ends included. Here the CDR3 reads CSAEEGKGI.